The source of this T cell receptor (beta chain) is a study of blood T cell repertoires in COVID-19. Looking at the study overall: The United States, Italy and Spain were the sources of the acute and convalescent COVID-19 samples. T cells, B-cell-depleted T cells, or PBMCs provided the cDNA or gDNA that served as material.

After removal of 0 bases from V and 3 bases from J, the junction contained 3 bases not matched to a gene. This CDR3 region has 15 residues. Germline lookup yields CDR1 MGHRA and CDR2 YSYEKL. Original methodology: Amplification with reference gene primers provided the estimates of nucleated cell counts. Profiling relied on immunoSEQ multiplex PCR, and the TCRdb table lists in-frame clones only, not all of them. That table supplies the V and J calls and clone size; D and trimming were determined from the DNA. The table lists 250,000 or so clones, approximately 88% of them singletons, with roughly 0.92% in the top ten.

The sequencing input was peripheral blood. V is TRBV4-1 and J is TRBJ2-7, with 9 bases aligning to TRBD1. The TCR sequence derives from a middle-aged woman who had recovered from COVID-19. CDR3 sequence (DNA): TGCGCCAGCAGCCAAGACGGACAGGGGTACTACGAGCAGTACTTC. It codes for CASSQDGQGYYEQYF.